Each of the 20 T cell receptor beta chains below was sequenced from the same sample in a study of cytomegalovirus exposure and HLA in healthy donors. A multiplex PCR was run with 60 Vbeta primers and 13 Jbeta primers. The table came from immunoSEQ multiplex PCR; TCRdb's copy has only in-frame clones and leaves some out. The sample records around 150,000 clones, 60% to 80% being singletons. Material for sequencing was PBMCs. The receptors shown here come from a woman aged 25 to 39 in good health and CMV-seronegative.

This chain links TRBV7-2 with TRBJ2-1; TRBD2 aligns across 10 bases. The junction had 7 bases not matched to a gene; V was cut back by 3 bases and J by 5 bases. The germline CDR1 and CDR2 sequences are SGHTA and FQGNSA. CDR3 length equals 16 residues. CDR3 coding DNA: TGTGCCAGCAGCTTTGGCCTAGCGGGGGTGGACAATGAGCAGTTCTTC. Protein: CASSFGLAGVDNEQFF.

A note on this clone: This CDR3 is also generated by other DNA sequences in the sample. The chain employs TRBV27 and TRBJ1-2; 8 bases align to TRBD1. The germline V gene has CDR1 MNHEY and CDR2 SMNVEV (reference sequence). Trimming cost V 6 bases and J 5 bases; bases outside gene matches: 5. The CDR3 totals 13 residues. The CDR3 protein is CASRPTGVYGYTF. CDR3 bases: TGTGCCAGCAGACCGACAGGGGTTTATGGCTACACCTTC.

The chain carries TRBV5-1 and TRBJ2-1, with TRBD1 as a possible D gene (6 bases). Germline lookup yields CDR1 SGHRS and CDR2 YFSETQ. The V end was cut by 4 bases, the J end by 1 base, with 12 bases between. CDR3 length: 15 amino acids. CDR3 region: CASSTQGTSYNEQFF. The CDR3 coding sequence is TGCGCCAGCAGCACGCAGGGGACGTCCTACAATGAGCAGTTCTTC.

The chain links TRBV15 to TRBJ1-2, with 7 bases aligning to TRBD1. The ends lost 0 bases at V and 8 bases at J; junction bases unmatched: 12. CDR3 length: 16 amino acids. The germline CDR1 and CDR2 sequences are LNHNV and YYDKDF (reference sequence). The CDR3 coding sequence is TGTGCCACCAGCAGAGATCGGGCAGGGGGGCAGGTCGGCTACACCTTC. It is translated as CATSRDRAGGQVGYTF.

This clone was picked up one time. The chain joins TRBV27 to TRBJ2-3; D remains ambiguous. Per the germline V gene, CDR1 is MNHEY and CDR2 is SMNVEV (reference sequence). V gave up 0 bases and J gave up 4 bases, with 8 bases separating them. The length of the CDR3 is 14 residues. CDR3 coding DNA: TGTGCCAGCAGTTTATCATGGGCTTCAGATACGCAGTATTTT. Translation: CASSLSWASDTQYF.

The J gene is TRBJ1-1, the V gene TRBV29-1; TRBD1 matches 7 bases. This CDR3 has 12 residues. J gave up 9 bases and V 7 bases, and 11 bases lay outside the gene matches. Germline V gives CDR1 SQVTM, CDR2 ANQGSEA. The chain's CDR3 is CSALLRTGQAFF. The CDR3 DNA is TGCAGCGCCCTACTCCGGACAGGCCAAGCTTTCTTT. Drawing the rest from reference TRBV29-1 and TRBJ1-1, the complete variable domain is SAVISQKPSRDICQRGTSLTIQCQVDSQVTMMFWYRQQPGQSLTLIATANQGSEATYESGFVIDKFPISRPNLTFSTLTVSNMSPEDSSIYLCSALLRTGQAFFGQGTRLTVV.

The chain is built from TRBV10-3 and TRBJ1-1, with D tentatively TRBD1 (5 bases). Per germline, CDR1 ENHRY and CDR2 SYGVKD. Trimming left V 0 bases short and J 7 bases short, with 6 bases between. This CDR3 contains 12 residues. CDR3 sequence (DNA): TGTGCCATCAGTGAGTCGGGGGGTGAAGCTTTCTTT. Amino acid sequence: CAISESGGEAFF.

The V and J genes are TRBV4-3 and TRBJ1-5; the D gene is possibly TRBD1 (5 bases). The CDR3 has 16 residues. With 0 bases removed from V and 7 bases from J, the gap between germline ends came to 16 bases. The germline V gene encodes CDR1 LGHNA and CDR2 YSLEER. CDR3 in amino acids: CASSQDTVGAGQPQHF. The DNA of the CDR3 is TGCGCCAGCAGCCAAGACACAGTTGGGGCCGGGCAGCCCCAGCATTTT.

This chain uses TRBV5-1 with TRBJ2-3; the match to TRBD1 covers 12 bases. The CDR3 sequence is 19 residues long. J lost 3 bases, V lost 2 bases, and 13 bases had no gene match. Per germline, CDR1 SGHRS and CDR2 YFSETQ. This chain's CDR3 is CASSFTHWRDRGLTDTQYF. DNA for the CDR3: TGCGCCAGCAGCTTCACGCATTGGAGGGACAGGGGGCTAACAGATACGCAGTATTTT.

This chain joins TRBV5-1 and TRBJ2-1; D might be TRBD1 (5 bases). CDR1 and CDR2 (germline): SGHRS, YFSETQ. The V end lost 0 bases, the J end lost 7 bases, and 14 bases lay between the germline ends. This CDR3 is 15 amino acids long. This CDR3 reads CASSLGQGPWNEQFF. In DNA, the CDR3 is TGCGCCAGCAGCTTGGGGCAGGGCCCATGGAATGAGCAGTTCTTC.

The chain recombines TRBV7-3 with TRBJ2-1; 8 bases fit TRBD1. The CDR3 runs 15 residues. Germline CDR1 is SGHTA and CDR2 is FQGTGA. V shed 5 bases, J shed 2 bases, and the junction held 5 bases outside the gene matches. CDR3: CASSASGQAYNEQFF. CDR3 DNA sequence: TGTGCCAGCAGCGCCTCGGGACAGGCCTACAATGAGCAGTTCTTC.

The V and J genes are TRBV4-2 and TRBJ2-7; no definite D call. V lost 0 bases and J 3 bases, leaving 9 bases between the germline ends. CDR3 length equals 14 residues. The V gene's germline CDR1 is LGHNA and CDR2 YNFKEQ. The CDR3 DNA is TGTGCCAGCAGCCAAGATCAGGCCTACTACGAGCAGTACTTC. Its translation is CASSQDQAYYEQYF.

V usage is TRBV18 and J usage is TRBJ1-1; D unclear. This CDR3 comprises 13 residues. V was clipped by 5 bases and J by 3 bases, with 10 bases between them. The germline V gene encodes CDR1 KGHSH and CDR2 LQKENI. In DNA form, the CDR3 reads TGTGCCAGCTCAGTCGAGGGCGACACTGAAGCTTTCTTT. Its protein product is CASSVEGDTEAFF.

J is TRBJ1-5 and V is TRBV10-2; weak D call: TRBD1 (5 bases). V was cut by 3 bases and J by 5 bases, with 8 bases left in between. The CDR3 is 13 residues long. Germline V gene data show CDR1 as WSHSY and CDR2 as SAAADI. The CDR3 loop is CASSEPGHQPQHF. In DNA, the CDR3 is TGCGCCAGCAGTGAACCAGGGCATCAGCCCCAGCATTTT.

V is TRBV11-3 and J is TRBJ2-2; unclear D gene. Germline values: CDR1 SGHNT, CDR2 YENEEA. This CDR3 spans 13 amino acids. V was cut by 7 bases and J by 2 bases, with 8 bases left in between. CDR3 bases: TGTGCCAGCAATGCAGAAAACACCGGGGAGCTGTTTTTT. Protein sequence: CASNAENTGELFF. The variable domain in full, with the rest retrieved from reference TRBV11-3 and TRBJ2-2, is EAGVVQSPRYKIIEKKQPVAFWCNPISGHNTLYWYLQNLGQGPELLIRYENEEAVDDSQLPKDRFSAERLKGVDSTLKIQPAELGDSAVYLCASNAENTGELFFGEGSRLTVL.

The genes are TRBV5-1 and TRBJ1-1; TRBD1 might be the D (5 bases). The CDR3 length is 13 residues. The V gene's germline CDR1 is SGHRS and CDR2 YFSETQ. V shed 5 bases and J shed 0 bases, with 8 bases lying between them. CDR3: CASSLTVNTEAFF. The DNA of the CDR3 is TGCGCCAGCAGTTTGACAGTGAACACTGAAGCTTTCTTT. Full variable domain (missing parts from reference TRBV5-1 and TRBJ1-1): KAGVTQTPRYLIKTRGQQVTLSCSPISGHRSVSWYQQTPGQGLQFLFEYFSETQRNKGNFPGRFSGRQFSNSRSEMNVSTLELGDSALYLCASSLTVNTEAFFGQGTRLTVV.

Of note for this clone: One end of the junction fails to match germline, which may point to a read error. CDR3 in DNA: TGCGTCAGCAGCCTAACGACAGGGACGGCAACTGAAGCTTTCTTT. It specifies CVSSLTTGTATEAFF. The chain recombines TRBV4-1 with TRBJ1-1; 7 bases fit TRBD1. The CDR3 is 15 residues long. Germline lookup yields CDR1 MGHRA and CDR2 YSYEKL.

The chain couples TRBV9 to TRBJ2-1; the match to TRBD2 covers 12 bases. This CDR3 region has 19 residues. The V gene's germline CDR1 is SGDLS and CDR2 YYNGEE. Trimming removed 4 bases from V and 0 bases from J; junction bases left unmatched: 11. CDR3 in amino acids: CASSPRTSGTRSSYNEQFF. In DNA form, the CDR3 reads TGTGCCAGCAGCCCCCGGACTAGCGGGACTAGAAGCTCCTACAATGAGCAGTTCTTC.

The chain uses TRBV6-4 and TRBJ2-1; 9 bases match TRBD2. CDR3 length equals 15 residues. Trimming cost V 4 bases and J 9 bases; bases outside gene matches: 10. The V gene's germline CDR1 is MRHNA and CDR2 SNTAGT. In DNA form, the CDR3 reads TGTGCCAGCAGTGCGACTAGCGGTGGCGGGGGTGAGCAGTTCTTC. This translates into CASSATSGGGGEQFF.

CDR3 DNA: TGTGCCAGCAGCTTTGGCGGGGCCCACACAGATACGCAGTATTTT. It yields the protein CASSFGGAHTDTQYF. The V call is TRBV13, the J call TRBJ2-3; TRBD2 is a possible D gene (6 bases). V was pared by 3 bases and J by 2 bases, with 12 bases between. CDR1 and CDR2 from the germline V gene are PRHDT and FYEKMQ (reference sequence). The CDR3 runs 15 residues.